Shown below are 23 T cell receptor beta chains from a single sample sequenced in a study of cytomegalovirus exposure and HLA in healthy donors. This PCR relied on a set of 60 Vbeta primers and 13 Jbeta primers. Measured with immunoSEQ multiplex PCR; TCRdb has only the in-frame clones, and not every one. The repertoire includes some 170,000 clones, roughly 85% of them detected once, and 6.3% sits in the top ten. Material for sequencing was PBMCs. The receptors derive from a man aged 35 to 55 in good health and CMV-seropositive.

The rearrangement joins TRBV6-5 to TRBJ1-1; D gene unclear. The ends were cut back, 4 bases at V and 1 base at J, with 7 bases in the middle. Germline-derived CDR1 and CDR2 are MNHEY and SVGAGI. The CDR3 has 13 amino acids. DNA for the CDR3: TGTGCCAGCAGTTTGTCGAGGAACACTGAAGCTTTCTTT. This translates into CASSLSRNTEAFF.

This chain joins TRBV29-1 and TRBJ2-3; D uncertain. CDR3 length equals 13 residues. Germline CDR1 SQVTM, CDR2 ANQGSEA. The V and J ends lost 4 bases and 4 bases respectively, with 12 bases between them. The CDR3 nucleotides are TGCAGCGTTGTCGTGGGTCGGGCAGATACGCAGTATTTT. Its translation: CSVVVGRADTQYF.

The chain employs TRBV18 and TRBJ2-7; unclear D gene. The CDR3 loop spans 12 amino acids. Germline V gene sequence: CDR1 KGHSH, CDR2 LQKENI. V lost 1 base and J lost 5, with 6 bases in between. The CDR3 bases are TGTGCCAGCTCACCACAGACACACGAGCAGTACTTC. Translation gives CASSPQTHEQYF.

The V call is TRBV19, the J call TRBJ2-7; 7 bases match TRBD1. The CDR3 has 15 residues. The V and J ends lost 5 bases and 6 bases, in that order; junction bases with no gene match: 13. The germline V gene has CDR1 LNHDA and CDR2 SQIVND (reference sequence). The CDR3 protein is CASSPARQGWAEQYF. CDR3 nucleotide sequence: TGTGCCAGTAGTCCCGCACGACAGGGTTGGGCCGAGCAGTACTTC.

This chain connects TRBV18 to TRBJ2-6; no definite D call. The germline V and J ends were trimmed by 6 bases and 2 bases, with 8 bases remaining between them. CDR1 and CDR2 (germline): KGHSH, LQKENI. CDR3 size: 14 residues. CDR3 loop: CASSLRPGANVLTF. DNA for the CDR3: TGTGCCAGCTCCCTGAGGCCTGGGGCCAACGTCCTGACTTTC.

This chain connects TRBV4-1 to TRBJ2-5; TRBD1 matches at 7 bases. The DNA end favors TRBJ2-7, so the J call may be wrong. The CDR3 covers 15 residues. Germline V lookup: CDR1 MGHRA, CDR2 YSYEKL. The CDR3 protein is CASSQPGQNPYEQYF. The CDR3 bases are TGCGCCAGCAGCCAACCGGGACAGAACCCCTACGAGCAGTACTTC.

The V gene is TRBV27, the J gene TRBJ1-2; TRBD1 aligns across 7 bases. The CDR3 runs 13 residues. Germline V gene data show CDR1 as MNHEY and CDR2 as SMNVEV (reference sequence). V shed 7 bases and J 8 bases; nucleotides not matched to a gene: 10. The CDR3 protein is CASTKEGATGYTF. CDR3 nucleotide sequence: TGTGCCAGCACCAAAGAGGGGGCCACGGGCTACACCTTC.

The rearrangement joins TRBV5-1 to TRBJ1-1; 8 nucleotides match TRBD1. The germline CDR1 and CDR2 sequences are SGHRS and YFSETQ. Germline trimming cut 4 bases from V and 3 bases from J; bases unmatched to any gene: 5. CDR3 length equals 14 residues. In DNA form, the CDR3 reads TGCGCCAGCAGCCCGGACAGGGCGGACACTGAAGCTTTCTTT. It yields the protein CASSPDRADTEAFF.

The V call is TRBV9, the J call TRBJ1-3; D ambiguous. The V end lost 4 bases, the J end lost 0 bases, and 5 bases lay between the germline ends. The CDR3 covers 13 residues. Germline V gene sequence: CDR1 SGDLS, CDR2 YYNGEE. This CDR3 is CASSRYSGNTIYF. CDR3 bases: TGTGCCAGCAGCCGCTACTCTGGAAACACCATATATTTT. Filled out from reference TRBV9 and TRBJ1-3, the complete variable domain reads DSGVTQTPKHLITATGQRVTLRCSPRSGDLSVYWYQQSLDQGLQFLIQYYNGEERAKGNILERFSAQQFPDLHSELNLSSLELGDSALYFCASSRYSGNTIYFGEGSWLTVV.

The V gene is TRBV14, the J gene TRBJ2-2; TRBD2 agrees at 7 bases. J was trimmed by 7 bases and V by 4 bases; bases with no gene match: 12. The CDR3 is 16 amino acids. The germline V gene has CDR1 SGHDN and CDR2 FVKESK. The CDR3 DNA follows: TGTGCCAGCAGCCGCGGATTTAGACTAGCTGGCGGGGAGCTGTTTTTT. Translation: CASSRGFRLAGGELFF. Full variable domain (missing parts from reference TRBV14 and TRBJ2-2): EAGVTQFPSHSVIEKGQTVTLRCDPISGHDNLYWYRRVMGKEIKFLLHFVKESKQDESGMPNNRFLAERTGGTYSTLKVQPAELEDSGVYFCASSRGFRLAGGELFFGEGSRLTVL.

The CDR3 DNA follows: TGCGCCAGCAGCTCGGGGGATAGCACAGATACGCAGTATTTT. Residues: CASSSGDSTDTQYF. The chain has TRBV5-1 and TRBJ2-3, with TRBD2 as a possible D gene (6 bases). The V end lost 3 bases, the J end lost 0 bases, and 8 bases lay between the germline ends. Germline CDR1 and CDR2: SGHRS and YFSETQ. This CDR3 is built from 14 residues.

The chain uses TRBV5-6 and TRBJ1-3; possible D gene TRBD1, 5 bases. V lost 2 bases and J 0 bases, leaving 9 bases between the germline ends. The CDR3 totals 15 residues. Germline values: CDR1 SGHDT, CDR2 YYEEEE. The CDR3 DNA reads TGTGCCAGCAGCTTAAGCAGGGACTCTGGAAACACCATATATTTT. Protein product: CASSLSRDSGNTIYF.

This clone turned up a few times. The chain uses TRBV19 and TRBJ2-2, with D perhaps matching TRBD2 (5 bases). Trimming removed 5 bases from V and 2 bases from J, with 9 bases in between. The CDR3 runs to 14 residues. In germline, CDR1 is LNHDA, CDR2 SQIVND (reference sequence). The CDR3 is CASSVTRNTGELFF. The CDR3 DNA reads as TGTGCCAGTAGTGTAACTAGAAACACCGGGGAGCTGTTTTTT.

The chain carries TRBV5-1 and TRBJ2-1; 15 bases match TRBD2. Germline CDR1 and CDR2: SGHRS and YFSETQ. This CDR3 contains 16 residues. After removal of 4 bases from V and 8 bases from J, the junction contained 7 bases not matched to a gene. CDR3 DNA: TGCGCCAGCAGCCGGGGAGGACTAGCGGGAGGGGATGAGCAGTTCTTC. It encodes CASSRGGLAGGDEQFF.

Here the CDR3 DNA reads TGTGCCAGCAGAGACAGCCGTCGAAACACCATATATTTT. Its translation: CASRDSRRNTIYF. The V and J genes are TRBV21-1 and TRBJ1-3; the D call of TRBD1 is as the table states it, not checked on the DNA. TRBV21-1 is noted as a pseudogene. This CDR3 has 13 residues.

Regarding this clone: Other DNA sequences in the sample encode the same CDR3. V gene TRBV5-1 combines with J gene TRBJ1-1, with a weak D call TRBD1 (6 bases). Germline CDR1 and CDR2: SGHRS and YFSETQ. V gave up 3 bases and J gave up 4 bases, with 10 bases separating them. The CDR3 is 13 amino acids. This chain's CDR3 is CASSSQGSTEAFF. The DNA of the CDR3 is TGCGCCAGCAGCTCACAGGGATCCACTGAAGCTTTCTTT.

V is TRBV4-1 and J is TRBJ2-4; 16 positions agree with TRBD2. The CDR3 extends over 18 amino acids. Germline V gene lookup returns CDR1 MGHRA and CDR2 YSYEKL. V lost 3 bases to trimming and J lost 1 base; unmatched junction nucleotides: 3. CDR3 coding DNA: TGCGCCAGCAGCCAGGGACTAGCGGGAGGGGTGGCCAAAAACATTCAGTACTTC. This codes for CASSQGLAGGVAKNIQYF.

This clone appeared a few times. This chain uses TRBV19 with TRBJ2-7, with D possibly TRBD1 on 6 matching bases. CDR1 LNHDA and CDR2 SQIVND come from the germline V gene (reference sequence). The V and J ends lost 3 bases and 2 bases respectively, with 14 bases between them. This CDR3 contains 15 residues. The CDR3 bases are TGTGCCAGTAGTATTGGACAGATTCCTACCTACGAGCAGTACTTC. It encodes CASSIGQIPTYEQYF.

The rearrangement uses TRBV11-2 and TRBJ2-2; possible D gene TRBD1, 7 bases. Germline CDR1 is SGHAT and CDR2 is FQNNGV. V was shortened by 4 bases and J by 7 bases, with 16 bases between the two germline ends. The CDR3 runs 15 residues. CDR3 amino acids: CASSSAAGGGGELFF. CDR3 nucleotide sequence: TGTGCCAGCAGCTCGGCGGCAGGGGGAGGCGGGGAGCTGTTTTTT. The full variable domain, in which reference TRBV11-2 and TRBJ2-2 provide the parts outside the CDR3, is EAGVAQSPRYKIIEKRQSVAFWCNPISGHATLYWYQQILGQGPKLLIQFQNNGVVDDSQLPKDRFSAERLKGVDSTLKIQPAKLEDSAVYLCASSSAAGGGGELFFGEGSRLTVL.

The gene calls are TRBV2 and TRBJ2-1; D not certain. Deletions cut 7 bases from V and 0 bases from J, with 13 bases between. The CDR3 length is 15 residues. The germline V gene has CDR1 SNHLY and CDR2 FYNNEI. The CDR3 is CASKSWASSYNEQFF. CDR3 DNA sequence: TGTGCCAGCAAATCGTGGGCAAGCTCCTACAATGAGCAGTTCTTC.

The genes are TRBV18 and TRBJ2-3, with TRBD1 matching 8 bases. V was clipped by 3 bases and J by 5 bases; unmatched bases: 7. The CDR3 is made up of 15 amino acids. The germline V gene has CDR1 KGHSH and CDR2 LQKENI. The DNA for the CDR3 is TGTGCCAGCTCACCCCCACAGGGGGGAAGAGATACGCAGTATTTT. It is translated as CASSPPQGGRDTQYF. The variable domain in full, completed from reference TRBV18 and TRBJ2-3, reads NAGVMQNPRHLVRRRGQEARLRCSPMKGHSHVYWYRQLPEEGLKFMVYLQKENIIDESGMPKERFSAEFPKEGPSILRIQQVVRGDSAAYFCASSPPQGGRDTQYFGPGTRLTVL.

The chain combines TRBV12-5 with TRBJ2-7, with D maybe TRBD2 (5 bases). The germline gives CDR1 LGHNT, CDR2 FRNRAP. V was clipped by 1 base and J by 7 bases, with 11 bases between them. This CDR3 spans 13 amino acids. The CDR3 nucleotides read TGTGCTAGTGGTTTGGGGACGAGGAGGGAGCAGTACTTC. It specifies CASGLGTRREQYF.

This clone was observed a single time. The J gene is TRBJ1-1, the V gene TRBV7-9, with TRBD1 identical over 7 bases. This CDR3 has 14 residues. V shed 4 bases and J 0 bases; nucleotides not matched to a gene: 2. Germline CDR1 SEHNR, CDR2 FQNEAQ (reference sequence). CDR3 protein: CASSSQGLNTEAFF. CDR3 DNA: TGTGCCAGCAGCTCACAGGGGCTGAACACTGAAGCTTTCTTT.